The clone carrying this TCR beta chain came up many times. The antigen is undetermined. The CDR3 covers 15 residues. Trimming left V 7 bases short and J 4 bases short, with 18 bases between. Per the germline V gene, CDR1 is MNHEY and CDR2 is SMNVEV (reference sequence). The data were taken from a study of T cells after yellow fever vaccination. General study points: Clonotypes found in both CD4 and CD8 compartments made up a small share. Detected again after the booster were most primary-vaccination clones, at 95% to 96% CD4 and 70% to 90% CD8. Repertoires obtained by FACS sorting could include abundant clonotypes that entered as contaminants from the bulk population.

They built TCR cDNA with 5'RACE template switching, a step that put in a universal primer site and UMIs. TCRdb redid the calling of the 5' RACE reads with MiXCR, one entry per CDR3 protein. The sample gives about 340,000 distinct CDR3 sequences, roughly an eighth of which show up once; about 3% is in the top ten. Sequencing used CD4+ T cells sorted from PBMCs, obtained 15 days after the yellow fever booster vaccination. The gene calls are TRBV27 and TRBJ2-3; a weak D match, TRBD2 (6 bases). This sequence originates from a man between 18 and 35 years old who received the YFV17D yellow fever vaccine. The CDR3 nucleotides are TGTGCCAGCACCGCGGCGGGGCACTTTCCAGATACGCAGTATTTT. Translated, it gives CASTAAGHFPDTQYF.